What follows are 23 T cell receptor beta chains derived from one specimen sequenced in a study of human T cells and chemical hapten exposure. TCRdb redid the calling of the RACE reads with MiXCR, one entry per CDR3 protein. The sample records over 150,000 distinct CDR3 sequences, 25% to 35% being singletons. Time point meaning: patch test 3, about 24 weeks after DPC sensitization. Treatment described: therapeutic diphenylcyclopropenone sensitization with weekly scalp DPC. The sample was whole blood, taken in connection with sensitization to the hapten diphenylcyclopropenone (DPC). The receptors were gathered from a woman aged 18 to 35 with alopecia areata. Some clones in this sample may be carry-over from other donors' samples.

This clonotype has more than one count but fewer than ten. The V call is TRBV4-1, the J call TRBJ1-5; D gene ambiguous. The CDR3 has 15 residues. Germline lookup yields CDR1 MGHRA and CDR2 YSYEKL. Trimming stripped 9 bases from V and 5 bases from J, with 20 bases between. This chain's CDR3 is CARVAGLLGDQPQHF. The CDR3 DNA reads TGCGCCAGAGTTGCCGGGCTCCTCGGGGATCAGCCCCAGCATTTT.

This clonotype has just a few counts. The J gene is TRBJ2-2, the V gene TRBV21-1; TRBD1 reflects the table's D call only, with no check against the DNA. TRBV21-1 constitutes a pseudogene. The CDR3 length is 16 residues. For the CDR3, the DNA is TGTGCCAGCAGCAAAGAGAGGCAGGGTCGGACCGGGGAGCTGTTTTTT. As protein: CASSKERQGRTGELFF.

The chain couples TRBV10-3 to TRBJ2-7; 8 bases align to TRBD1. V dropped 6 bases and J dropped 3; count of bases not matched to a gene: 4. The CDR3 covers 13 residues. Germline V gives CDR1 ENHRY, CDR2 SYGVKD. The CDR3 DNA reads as TGTGCCATCAGGGACAGGGAAGGCTACGAGCAGTACTTC. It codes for CAIRDREGYEQYF.

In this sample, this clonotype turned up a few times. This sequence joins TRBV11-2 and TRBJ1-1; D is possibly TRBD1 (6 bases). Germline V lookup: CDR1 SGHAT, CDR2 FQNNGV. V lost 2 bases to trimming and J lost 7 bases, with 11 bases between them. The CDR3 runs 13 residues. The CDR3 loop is CASSLSRGREAFF. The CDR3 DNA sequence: TGTGCCAGCAGCTTATCGCGGGGGCGTGAAGCTTTCTTT.

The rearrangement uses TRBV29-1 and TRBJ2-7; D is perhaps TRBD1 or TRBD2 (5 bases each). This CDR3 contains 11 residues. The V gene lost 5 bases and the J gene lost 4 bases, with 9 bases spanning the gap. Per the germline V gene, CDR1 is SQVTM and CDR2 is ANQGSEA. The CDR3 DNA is TGCAGCGTTAGGGACGTTTACGAGCAGTACTTC. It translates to CSVRDVYEQYF.

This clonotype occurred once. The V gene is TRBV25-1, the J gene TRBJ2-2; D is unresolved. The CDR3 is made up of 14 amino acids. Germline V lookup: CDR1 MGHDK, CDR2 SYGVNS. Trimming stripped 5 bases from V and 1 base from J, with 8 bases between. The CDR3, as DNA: TGTGCCAGCAGTCCACAGCGGAACACCGGGGAGCTGTTTTTT. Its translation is CASSPQRNTGELFF. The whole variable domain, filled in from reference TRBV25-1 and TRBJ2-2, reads EADIYQTPRYLVIGTGKKITLECSQTMGHDKMYWYQQDPGMELHLIHYSYGVNSTEKGDLSSESTVSRIRTEHFPLTLESARPSHTSQYLCASSPQRNTGELFFGEGSRLTVL.

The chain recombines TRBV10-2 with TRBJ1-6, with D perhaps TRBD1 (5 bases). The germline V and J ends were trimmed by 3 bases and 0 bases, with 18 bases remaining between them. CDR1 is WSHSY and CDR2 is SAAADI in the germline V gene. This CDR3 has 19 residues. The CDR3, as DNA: TGCGCCAGCAGTGATACGGCGCAGGGCCCGAGCTCCTATAATTCACCCCTCCACTTT. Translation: CASSDTAQGPSSYNSPLHF.

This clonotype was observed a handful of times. CDR3 amino acids: CATSRERQGGEQYF. The CDR3 bases are TGTGCCACCAGCAGAGAAAGGCAGGGGGGAGAACAGTACTTC. V and J are TRBV15 and TRBJ2-7; weak D call: TRBD1 (7 bases). CDR1 and CDR2 from the germline V gene are LNHNV and YYDKDF (reference sequence). CDR3 length: 14 amino acids. Trimming took 0 bases from V and 10 from J, leaving 16 bases between them.

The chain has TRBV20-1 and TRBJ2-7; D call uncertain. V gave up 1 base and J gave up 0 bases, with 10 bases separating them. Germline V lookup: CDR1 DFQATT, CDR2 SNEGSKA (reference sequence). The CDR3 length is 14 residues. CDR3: CSARGNLTSYEQYF. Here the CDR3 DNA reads TGCAGTGCTAGAGGGAACCTGACCTCCTACGAGCAGTACTTC.

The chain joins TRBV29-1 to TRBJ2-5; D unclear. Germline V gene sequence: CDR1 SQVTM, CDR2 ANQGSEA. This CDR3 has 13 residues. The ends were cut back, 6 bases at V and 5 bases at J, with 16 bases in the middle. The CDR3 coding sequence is TGCAGCGTGCATGGCGGCCGAGGCGAGACCCAGTACTTC. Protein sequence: CSVHGGRGETQYF.

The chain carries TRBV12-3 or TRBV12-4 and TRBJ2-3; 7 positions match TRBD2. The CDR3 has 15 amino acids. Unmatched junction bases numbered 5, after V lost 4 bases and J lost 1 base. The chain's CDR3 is CASSSWGGGTDTQYF. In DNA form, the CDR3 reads TGTGCCAGCAGTTCCTGGGGGGGGGGCACAGATACGCAGTATTTT.

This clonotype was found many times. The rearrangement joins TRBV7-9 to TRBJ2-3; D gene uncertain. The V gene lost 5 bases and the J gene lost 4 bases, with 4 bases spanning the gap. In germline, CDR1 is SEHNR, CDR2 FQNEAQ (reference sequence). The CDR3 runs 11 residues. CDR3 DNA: TGTGCCAGCAGCGCAGCAGATACGCAGTATTTT. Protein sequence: CASSAADTQYF.

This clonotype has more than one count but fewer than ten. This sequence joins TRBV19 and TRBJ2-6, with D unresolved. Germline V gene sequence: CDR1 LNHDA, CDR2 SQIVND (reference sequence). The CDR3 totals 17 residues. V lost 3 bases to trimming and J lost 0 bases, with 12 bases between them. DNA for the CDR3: TGTGCCAGTAGTATCAGATTGATCAGCTCTGGGGCCAACGTCCTGACTTTC. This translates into CASSIRLISSGANVLTF.

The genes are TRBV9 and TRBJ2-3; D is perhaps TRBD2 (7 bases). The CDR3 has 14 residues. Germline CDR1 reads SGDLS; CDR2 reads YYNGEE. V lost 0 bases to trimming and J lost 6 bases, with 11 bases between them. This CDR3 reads CASSVGGGSDTQYF. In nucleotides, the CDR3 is TGTGCCAGCAGCGTAGGGGGGGGCTCTGATACGCAGTATTTT.

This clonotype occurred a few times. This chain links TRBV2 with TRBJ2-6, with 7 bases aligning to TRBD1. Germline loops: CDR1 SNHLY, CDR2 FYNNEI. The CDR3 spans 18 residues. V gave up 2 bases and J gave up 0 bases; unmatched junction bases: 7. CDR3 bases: TGTGCCAGCAGTGAACACGGGACAGTTCCCTCTGGGGCCAACGTCCTGACTTTC. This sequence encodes CASSEHGTVPSGANVLTF.

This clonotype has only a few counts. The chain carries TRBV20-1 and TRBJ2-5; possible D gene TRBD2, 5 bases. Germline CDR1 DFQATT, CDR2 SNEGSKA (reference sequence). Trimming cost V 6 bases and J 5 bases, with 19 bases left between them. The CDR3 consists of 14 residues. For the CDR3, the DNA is TGCAGTGCCTCCGGACTCCTGGGTGGGGAGACCCAGTACTTC. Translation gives CSASGLLGGETQYF.

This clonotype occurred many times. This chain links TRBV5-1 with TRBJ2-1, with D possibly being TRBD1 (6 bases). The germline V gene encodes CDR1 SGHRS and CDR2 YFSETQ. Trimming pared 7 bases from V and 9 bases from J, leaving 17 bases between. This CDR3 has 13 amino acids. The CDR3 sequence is CASSNNRAGEQFF. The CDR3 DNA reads TGCGCCAGCTCCAACAACAGGGCTGGTGAGCAGTTCTTC.

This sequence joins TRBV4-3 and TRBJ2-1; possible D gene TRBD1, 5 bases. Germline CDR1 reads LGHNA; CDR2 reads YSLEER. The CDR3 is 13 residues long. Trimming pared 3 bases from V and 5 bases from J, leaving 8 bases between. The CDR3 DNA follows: TGCGCCAGCAGCCAGACCAGGGACAATGAGCAGTTCTTC. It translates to CASSQTRDNEQFF.

The CDR3 is CASGTGSPQYF. The CDR3 nucleotides are TGTGCCAGCGGCACAGGGAGTCCGCAGTATTTT. The chain carries TRBV9 and TRBJ2-3; D perhaps matches TRBD1 (6 bases). The germline CDR1 and CDR2 sequences are SGDLS and YYNGEE. Trimming cost V 7 bases and J 10 bases, with 13 bases left between them. This CDR3 comprises 11 residues.

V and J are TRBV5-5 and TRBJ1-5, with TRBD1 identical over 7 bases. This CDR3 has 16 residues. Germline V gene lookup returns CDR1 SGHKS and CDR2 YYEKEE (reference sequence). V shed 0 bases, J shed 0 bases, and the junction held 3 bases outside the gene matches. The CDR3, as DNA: TGTGCCAGCAGCTTGGTAGGGGGCGATAGCAATCAGCCCCAGCATTTT. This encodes CASSLVGGDSNQPQHF.

CDR3 DNA: TGCAGCGTTTCCGGGACTAGCGGATACAATGAGCAGTTCTTC. Encoded protein: CSVSGTSGYNEQFF. This chain connects TRBV29-1 to TRBJ2-1; 11 bases align to TRBD2. The V gene end was trimmed by 5 bases and the J gene end by 4 bases; junction bases not matched to a gene: 4. The CDR3 covers 14 residues. Germline CDR1 SQVTM, CDR2 ANQGSEA.

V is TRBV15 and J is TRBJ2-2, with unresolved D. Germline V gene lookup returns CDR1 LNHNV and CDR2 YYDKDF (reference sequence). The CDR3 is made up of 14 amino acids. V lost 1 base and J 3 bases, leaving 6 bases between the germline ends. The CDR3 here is CATSRGWDTGELFF. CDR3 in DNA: TGTGCCACCAGCAGAGGCTGGGACACCGGGGAGCTGTTTTTT.

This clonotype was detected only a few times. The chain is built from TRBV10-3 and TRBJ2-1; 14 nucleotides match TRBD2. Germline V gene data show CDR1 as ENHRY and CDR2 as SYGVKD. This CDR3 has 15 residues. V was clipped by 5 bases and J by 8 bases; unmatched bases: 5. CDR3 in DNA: TGTGCCATCAGTTCCGGGACTAGCGGGAGTTATGAGCAGTTCTTC. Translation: CAISSGTSGSYEQFF.